Each of the 20 T cell receptor beta chains below was sequenced from the same sample in a study of cytomegalovirus exposure and HLA in healthy donors. The PCR was carried out with 60 Vbeta primers and 13 Jbeta primers. Profiled with immunoSEQ multiplex PCR; TCRdb holds only in-frame clones, not every one. The sample holds about 160,000 clones, under 75% seen once. The sample taken for sequencing was PBMCs. Receptors were obtained from a man aged 35-49 years in good health and CMV-seropositive.

This clone was detected a few times. The gene calls are TRBV9 and TRBJ1-3; D gene unclear. V was shortened by 0 bases and J by 0 bases, with 13 bases between the two germline ends. Germline assignment: CDR1 SGDLS and CDR2 YYNGEE. The CDR3 totals 17 residues. This CDR3 is CASSVVGSSSSGNTIYF. The CDR3 bases are TGTGCCAGCAGCGTAGTGGGCAGTTCGAGCTCTGGAAACACCATATATTTT.

The chain recombines TRBV10-3 with TRBJ1-2; 9 nucleotides line up with TRBD1. Germline values: CDR1 ENHRY, CDR2 SYGVKD. This CDR3 is 13 amino acids long. Trimming removed 8 bases from V and 8 bases from J; junction bases left unmatched: 9. The CDR3 nucleotides are TGTGCCATCGGAAGGGACAGGGAGAGAGGCTACACCTTC. Its translation is CAIGRDRERGYTF.

The chain is built from TRBV29-1 and TRBJ1-1; tentatively, D is TRBD1 (6 bases). V lost 6 bases and J 5 bases, leaving 19 bases between the germline ends. In germline, CDR1 is SQVTM, CDR2 ANQGSEA. CDR3 length equals 14 residues. CDR3 protein: CSVATRGARTEAFF. DNA of the CDR3: TGCAGCGTCGCAACTCGGGGGGCGCGGACTGAAGCTTTCTTT.

The chain carries TRBV7-9 and TRBJ2-6; no clear D gene. The CDR3 runs 15 residues. Germline loops: CDR1 SEHNR, CDR2 FQNEAQ (reference sequence). V lost 6 bases to trimming and J lost 4 bases, with 13 bases between them. The CDR3 DNA is TGTGCCAGCAGGTTTGAATTCAGGGGGGCCAACGTCCTGACTTTC. Residues: CASRFEFRGANVLTF.

This clone has a single count. The junction departs from germline at one end; a sequencing error may be responsible. The chain links TRBV7-9 to TRBJ1-5; D gene unclear. Germline CDR1 reads SEHNR; CDR2 reads FQNEAQ (reference sequence). The CDR3 has 12 amino acids. CDR3 region: CSSSSSRQPQHF. The CDR3 region has the DNA TGTTCCAGCAGTTCTAGCCGTCAGCCCCAGCATTTT.

The chain couples TRBV19 to TRBJ2-1, with D maybe TRBD2 (6 bases). This CDR3 is 13 amino acids long. V dropped 1 base and J dropped 12 bases, with 13 bases sitting between them. Germline CDR1 is LNHDA and CDR2 is SQIVND (reference sequence). This CDR3 is CASSIGSGRWQFF. The CDR3 nucleotides read TGTGCCAGTAGTATAGGTTCAGGGAGGTGGCAGTTCTTC.

The V and J genes are TRBV11-2 and TRBJ2-7, with no clear D. The CDR3 covers 14 residues. Looked up from germline, CDR1 is SGHAT and CDR2 is FQNNGV. V lost 1 base and J 7 bases, leaving 14 bases between the germline ends. The CDR3 is CASSLAQSPIEQYF. The CDR3 bases are TGTGCCAGCAGCTTAGCACAGTCCCCTATAGAGCAGTACTTC.

The rearrangement uses TRBV29-1 and TRBJ1-6; D is uncertain. Germline V gene sequence: CDR1 SQVTM, CDR2 ANQGSEA. CDR3 length equals 13 residues. The V gene lost 2 bases and the J gene lost 9 bases, with 11 bases spanning the gap. CDR3 residues: CSVETGLGSPLHF. The CDR3 DNA reads as TGCAGCGTTGAAACGGGGTTGGGTTCACCCCTCCACTTT.

V is TRBV19 and J is TRBJ2-7, with 7 bases lining up with TRBD1. CDR1 is LNHDA, CDR2 SQIVND, per germline (reference sequence). J gave up 5 bases and V 3 bases, and 10 bases lay outside the gene matches. The CDR3 loop spans 15 amino acids. The DNA for the CDR3 is TGTGCCAGTAGTATCGTGACAGGGAATAGCCACGAGCAGTACTTC. This encodes CASSIVTGNSHEQYF. The full variable domain, completed using reference TRBV19 and TRBJ2-7, is DGGITQSPKYLFRKEGQNVTLSCEQNLNHDAMYWYRQDPGQGLRLIYYSQIVNDFQKGDIAEGYSVSREKKESFPLTVTSAQKNPTAFYLCASSIVTGNSHEQYFGPGTRLTVT.

This clone was counted between two and nine times. The chain joins TRBV9 to TRBJ2-5, with TRBD2 as a possible D gene (6 bases). V shed 1 base and J shed 7 bases, with 14 bases lying between them. Germline V gene data show CDR1 as SGDLS and CDR2 as YYNGEE. The CDR3 has 14 amino acids. The CDR3 sequence: CASSVTQLGGTQYF. The DNA for the CDR3 is TGTGCCAGCAGCGTAACACAGCTGGGAGGGACCCAGTACTTC.

CDR3 in amino acids: CASSLGGGGYNEQFF. CDR3 nucleotides: TGTGCCAGCAGCTTGGGGGGGGGAGGTTACAATGAGCAGTTCTTC. V gene TRBV5-6 combines with J gene TRBJ2-1, with 7 bases matching TRBD2. CDR1 is SGHDT and CDR2 is YYEEEE in the germline V gene. V shed 0 bases, J shed 4 bases, and the junction held 4 bases outside the gene matches. CDR3 length: 15 amino acids.

The chain joins TRBV12-5 to TRBJ1-5; D might be TRBD1 (5 bases). Germline V lookup: CDR1 LGHNT, CDR2 FRNRAP. V lost 6 bases and J 6 bases, leaving 12 bases between the germline ends. The CDR3 consists of 13 residues. DNA for the CDR3: TGTGCTAGTGGCTTAAACAGGCTTCAGCCCCAGCATTTT. Encoded protein: CASGLNRLQPQHF.

The chain carries TRBV19 and TRBJ1-2, with 8 bases lining up with TRBD1. CDR3 length: 12 amino acids. CDR1 LNHDA and CDR2 SQIVND come from the germline V gene (reference sequence). The V segment lost 8 bases and the J segment 8 bases; nucleotides outside the gene matches: 7. This CDR3 is CASLTGGKGYTF. CDR3 coding DNA: TGTGCCAGTCTCACAGGGGGTAAAGGCTACACCTTC.

V usage is TRBV19 and J usage is TRBJ2-7; 8 bases are a match to TRBD1. CDR1 is LNHDA and CDR2 is SQIVND in the germline V gene (reference sequence). J lost 6 bases, V lost 3 bases, and 4 bases had no gene match. The length of the CDR3 is 13 residues. The CDR3 nucleotides read TGTGCCAGTAGTATTTCGGACAGGGCCGAGCAGTACTTC. This translates into CASSISDRAEQYF. Together with reference TRBV19 and TRBJ2-7, the CDR3 gives the full variable domain: DGGITQSPKYLFRKEGQNVTLSCEQNLNHDAMYWYRQDPGQGLRLIYYSQIVNDFQKGDIAEGYSVSREKKESFPLTVTSAQKNPTAFYLCASSISDRAEQYFGPGTRLTVT.

The chain carries TRBV23-1 and TRBJ1-2; possibly TRBD1 for D (5 bases). TRBV23-1 is treated as an ORF (open reading frame) with a function not yet certain. V was clipped by 11 bases and J by 6 bases, with 16 bases between them. This CDR3 is 12 amino acids long. For the CDR3, the DNA is TGCGCCTCTCCGGGGGGTAGGGATGGCTACACCTTC. Translation gives CASPGGRDGYTF.

CDR3 protein: CASSASYEQFF. The CDR3 nucleotides are TGCGCCAGCAGCGCGAGCTACGAGCAGTTCTTC. This chain uses TRBV5-1 with TRBJ2-1, with D unclear. V lost 4 bases and J lost 10, with 9 bases in between. CDR3 length: 11 amino acids. CDR1 SGHRS and CDR2 YFSETQ come from the germline V gene. The full variable domain, rest sourced from reference TRBV5-1 and TRBJ2-1, is KAGVTQTPRYLIKTRGQQVTLSCSPISGHRSVSWYQQTPGQGLQFLFEYFSETQRNKGNFPGRFSGRQFSNSRSEMNVSTLELGDSALYLCASSASYEQFFGPGTRLTVL.

The chain carries TRBV6-1 and TRBJ1-5, with D possibly being TRBD1 (6 bases). Germline CDR1 MNHNS, CDR2 SASEGT. V was cut by 4 bases and J by 3 bases, with 13 bases left in between. CDR3 length equals 15 residues. Written as DNA, the CDR3 is TGTGCCAGCAGTGCTCGGACAGCGAACAATCAGCCCCAGCATTTT. Its translation is CASSARTANNQPQHF.

This clone was counted between two and nine times. The V and J genes are TRBV15 and TRBJ2-7, with 13 bases identical to TRBD2. The ends lost 1 base at V and 4 bases at J; junction bases unmatched: 10. From germline, CDR1 is LNHNV and CDR2 YYDKDF (reference sequence). The CDR3 totals 18 residues. CDR3 protein: CATSRASTSGGARYEQYF. CDR3 sequence (DNA): TGTGCCACCAGCAGAGCTTCTACTAGCGGGGGGGCCCGTTACGAGCAGTACTTC.

The table lists this clone with a few counts. The chain employs TRBV4-2 and TRBJ2-2; 10 nucleotides match TRBD2. The germline CDR1 and CDR2 sequences are LGHNA and YNFKEQ. After removal of 0 bases from V and 8 bases from J, the junction contained 6 bases not matched to a gene. The CDR3 sequence is 16 residues long. CDR3 in DNA: TGTGCCAGCAGCCAAGAGAGCGGGGGGGCGGGTGGGGAGCTGTTTTTT. It yields the protein CASSQESGGAGGELFF.

This chain links TRBV14 with TRBJ2-7, with 8 bases identical to TRBD2. CDR1 and CDR2 (germline): SGHDN, FVKESK. V was clipped by 3 bases and J by 6 bases; unmatched bases: 10. The CDR3 is 15 amino acids. The CDR3 loop reads CASSHFGGGGPEQYF. Here the CDR3 DNA reads TGTGCCAGCAGCCATTTCGGGGGGGGCGGACCCGAGCAGTACTTC. Supplemented by reference TRBV14 and TRBJ2-7, the full variable domain reads EAGVTQFPSHSVIEKGQTVTLRCDPISGHDNLYWYRRVMGKEIKFLLHFVKESKQDESGMPNNRFLAERTGGTYSTLKVQPAELEDSGVYFCASSHFGGGGPEQYFGPGTRLTVT.